Here is one T cell receptor beta chain with its context. This sample is drawn from a study of T cell changes during pregnancy in multiple sclerosis. V dropped 4 bases and J dropped 0 bases, with 13 bases sitting between them. In germline, CDR1 is SGDLS, CDR2 YYNGEE. The CDR3 sequence is 16 residues long. Libraries were prepared by immunoSEQ multiplex PCR; TCRdb keeps only in-frame clonotypes and omits some of them. This sample has tens of thousands of clones, with 92% found just once. The chain has TRBV9 and TRBJ2-2; D is unclear. The clonotype originates from a female donor with multiple sclerosis, enrolled in a pregnancy study. Sequencing used CD4+ T cells from peripheral blood mononuclear cells, obtained in the third trimester of pregnancy. The CDR3 nucleotides are TGTGCCAGCAGCCACGGCGCGCAGGCGAACACCGGGGAGCTGTTTTTT. This translates into CASSHGAQANTGELFF.